The 4 T cell receptor beta chains below all came from one sample that was sequenced in a study of breast tumors, draining lymph nodes, adjacent tissues. One entry per CDR3 protein results from TCRdb running MiXCR on the multiplex PCR reads. The sample gives some 25,000 distinct CDR3 sequences, 60% to 75% of which show up once; around a quarter is in the top ten. Material: tumor-adjacent breast tissue. These receptors were collected from a female donor with breast cancer. Some clones in this sample may be carry-over from other donors' samples.

The chain joins TRBV15 to TRBJ2-1, with 8 bases lining up with TRBD2. Trimming removed 3 bases from V and 2 bases from J; junction bases left unmatched: 6. Per the germline V gene, CDR1 is LNHNV and CDR2 is YYDKDF (reference sequence). The CDR3 contains 16 residues. The CDR3 loop reads CATSRDLSGAYNEQFF. The CDR3 nucleotides read TGTGCCACCAGCAGGGACCTTAGCGGGGCCTACAATGAGCAGTTCTTC.

This clonotype was recorded at least ten times. The rearrangement joins TRBV27 to TRBJ1-5; 7 nucleotides line up with TRBD1. The CDR3 covers 13 residues. V dropped 7 bases and J dropped 7; count of bases not matched to a gene: 7. Germline assignment: CDR1 MNHEY and CDR2 SMNVEV (reference sequence). CDR3 bases: TGTGCCAGCACGACAGGGAATTTGCAGCCCCAGCATTTT. This sequence encodes CASTTGNLQPQHF.

As for this clonotype: A read error may produce the germline difference seen at one junction end. The J gene is TRBJ2-3, the V gene TRBV9; TRBD1 or TRBD2 may be the D gene (5 bases each). Germline V gene lookup returns CDR1 SGDLS and CDR2 YYNGEE. The CDR3 sequence is 16 residues long. This CDR3 is CAGSVQEGSGTDTQYF. CDR3 DNA: TGTGCCGGCAGCGTACAAGAGGGGTCAGGCACAGATACGCAGTATTTT.

The chain has TRBV5-1 and TRBJ2-1, with 7 bases matching TRBD2. V shed 0 bases, J shed 0 bases, and the junction held 3 bases outside the gene matches. CDR3 length equals 16 residues. The V gene's germline CDR1 is SGHRS and CDR2 YFSETQ. The CDR3 nucleotides are TGCGCCAGCAGCTTGGCCCCGGGGGGCTCCTACAATGAGCAGTTCTTC. Translated: CASSLAPGGSYNEQFF.